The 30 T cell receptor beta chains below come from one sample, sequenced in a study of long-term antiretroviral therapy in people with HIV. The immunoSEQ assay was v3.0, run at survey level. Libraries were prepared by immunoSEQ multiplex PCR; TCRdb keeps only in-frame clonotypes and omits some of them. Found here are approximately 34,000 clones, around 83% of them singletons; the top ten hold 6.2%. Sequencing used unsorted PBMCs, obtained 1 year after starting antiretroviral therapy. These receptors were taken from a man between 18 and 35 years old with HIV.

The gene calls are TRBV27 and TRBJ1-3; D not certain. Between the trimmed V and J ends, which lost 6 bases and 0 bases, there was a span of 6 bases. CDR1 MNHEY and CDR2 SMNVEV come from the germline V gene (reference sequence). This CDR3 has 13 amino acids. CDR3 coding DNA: TGTGCCAGCAGGGCGAGCTCTGGAAACACCATATATTTT. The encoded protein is CASRASSGNTIYF.

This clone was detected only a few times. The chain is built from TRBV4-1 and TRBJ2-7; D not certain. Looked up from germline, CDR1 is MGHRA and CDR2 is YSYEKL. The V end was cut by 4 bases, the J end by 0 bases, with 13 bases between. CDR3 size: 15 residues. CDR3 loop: CASSLDIIRSYEQYF. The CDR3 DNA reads TGCGCCAGCAGCCTAGACATCATCCGCTCCTACGAGCAGTACTTC.

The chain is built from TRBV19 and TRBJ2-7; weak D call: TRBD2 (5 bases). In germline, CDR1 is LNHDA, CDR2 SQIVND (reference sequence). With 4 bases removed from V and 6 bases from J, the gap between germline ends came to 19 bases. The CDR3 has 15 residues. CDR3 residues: CASSTFEGQITEQYF. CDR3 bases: TGTGCCAGTAGTACCTTTGAGGGTCAGATCACCGAGCAGTACTTC.

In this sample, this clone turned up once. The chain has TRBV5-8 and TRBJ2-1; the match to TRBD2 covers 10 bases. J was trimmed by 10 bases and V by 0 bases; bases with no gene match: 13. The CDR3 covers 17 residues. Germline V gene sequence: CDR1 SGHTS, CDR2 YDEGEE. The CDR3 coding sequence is TGTGCCAGCAGCTTGGCCCGGGGAGCGGGAGGGCCGCGGGAGCAGTTCTTC. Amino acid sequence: CASSLARGAGGPREQFF.

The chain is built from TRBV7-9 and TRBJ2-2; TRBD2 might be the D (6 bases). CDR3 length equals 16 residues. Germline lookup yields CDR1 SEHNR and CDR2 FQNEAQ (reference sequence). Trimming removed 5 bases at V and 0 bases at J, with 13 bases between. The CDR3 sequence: CASSPPGLANTGELFF. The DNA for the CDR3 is TGTGCCAGCAGCCCTCCGGGACTCGCGAACACCGGGGAGCTGTTTTTT. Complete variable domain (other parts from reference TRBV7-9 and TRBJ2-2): DTGVSQNPRHKITKRGQNVTFRCDPISEHNRLYWYRQTLGQGPEFLTYFQNEAQLEKSRLLSDRFSAERPKGSFSTLEIQRTEQGDSAMYLCASSPPGLANTGELFFGEGSRLTVL.

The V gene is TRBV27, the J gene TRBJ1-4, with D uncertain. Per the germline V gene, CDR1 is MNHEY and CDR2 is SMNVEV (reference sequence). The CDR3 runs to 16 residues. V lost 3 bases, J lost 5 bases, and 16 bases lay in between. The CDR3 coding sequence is TGTGCCAGCAGTTTGTTCGCCTCTTTGGGAAATGAAAAACTGTTTTTT. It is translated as CASSLFASLGNEKLFF.

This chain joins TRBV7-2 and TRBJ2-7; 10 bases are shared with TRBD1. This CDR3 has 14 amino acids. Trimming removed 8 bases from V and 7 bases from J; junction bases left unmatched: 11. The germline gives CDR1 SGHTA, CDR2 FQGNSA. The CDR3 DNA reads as TGTGCCAGCCTTCGGGGACAGGGGTATGGGGAGCAGTACTTC. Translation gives CASLRGQGYGEQYF.

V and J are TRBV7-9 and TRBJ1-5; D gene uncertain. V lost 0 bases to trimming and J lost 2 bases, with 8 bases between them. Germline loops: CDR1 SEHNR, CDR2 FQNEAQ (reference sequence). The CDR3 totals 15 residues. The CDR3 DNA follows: TGTGCCAGCAGCTTAGCAGGAATGGGCAATCAGCCCCAGCATTTT. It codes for CASSLAGMGNQPQHF.

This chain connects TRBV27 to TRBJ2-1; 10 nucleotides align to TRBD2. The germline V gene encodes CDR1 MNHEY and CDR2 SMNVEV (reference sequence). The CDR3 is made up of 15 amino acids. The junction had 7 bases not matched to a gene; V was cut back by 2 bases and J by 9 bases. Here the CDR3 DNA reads TGTGCCAGCAGTTTACGGGTAGCGGGGGGCGGTGAGCAGTTCTTC. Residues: CASSLRVAGGGEQFF.

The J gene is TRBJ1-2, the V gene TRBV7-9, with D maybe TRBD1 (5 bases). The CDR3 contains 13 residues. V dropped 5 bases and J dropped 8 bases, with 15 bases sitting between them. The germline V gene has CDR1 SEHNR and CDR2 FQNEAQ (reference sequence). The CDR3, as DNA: TGTGCCAGCAGCCCGGACACGGGTACCGGCTACACCTTC. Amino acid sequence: CASSPDTGTGYTF.

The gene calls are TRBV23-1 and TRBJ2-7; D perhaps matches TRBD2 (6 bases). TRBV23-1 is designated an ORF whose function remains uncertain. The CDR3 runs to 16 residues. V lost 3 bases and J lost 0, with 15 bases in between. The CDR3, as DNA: TGCGCCAGCAGTCATCCCGGGACTGGGAGCTCCTACGAGCAGTACTTC. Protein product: CASSHPGTGSSYEQYF.

The CDR3 DNA is TGTGCCAGCAGTTTTCACTCGACAGGGGGGACTGAAGCTTTCTTT. Its translation: CASSFHSTGGTEAFF. This rearrangement joins TRBV28 to TRBJ1-1; 9 bases match TRBD1. In germline, CDR1 is MDHEN, CDR2 SYDVKM. The CDR3 has 15 residues. The trim removed 3 bases at V and 5 bases at J, leaving 7 bases unmatched.

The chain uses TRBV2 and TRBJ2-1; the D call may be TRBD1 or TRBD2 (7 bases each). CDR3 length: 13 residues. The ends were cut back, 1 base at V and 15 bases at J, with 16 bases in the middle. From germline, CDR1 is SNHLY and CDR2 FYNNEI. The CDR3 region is CASSEGGGQMRFF. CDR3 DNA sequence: TGTGCCAGCAGTGAAGGGGGGGGACAGATGAGGTTCTTC.

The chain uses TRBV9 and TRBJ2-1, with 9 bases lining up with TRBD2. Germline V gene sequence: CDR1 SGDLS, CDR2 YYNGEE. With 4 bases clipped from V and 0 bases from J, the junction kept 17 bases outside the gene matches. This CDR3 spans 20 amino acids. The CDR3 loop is CASSYKTMSGRRSSYNEQFF. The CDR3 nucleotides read TGTGCCAGCAGCTATAAAACAATGAGCGGGAGGCGGAGCTCCTACAATGAGCAGTTCTTC.

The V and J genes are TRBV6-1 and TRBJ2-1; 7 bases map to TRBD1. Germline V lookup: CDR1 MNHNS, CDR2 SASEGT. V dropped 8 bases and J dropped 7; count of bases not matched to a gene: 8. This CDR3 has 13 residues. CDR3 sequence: CASLYSGGNEQFF. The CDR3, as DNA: TGTGCCAGCCTATACTCAGGGGGAAATGAGCAGTTCTTC.

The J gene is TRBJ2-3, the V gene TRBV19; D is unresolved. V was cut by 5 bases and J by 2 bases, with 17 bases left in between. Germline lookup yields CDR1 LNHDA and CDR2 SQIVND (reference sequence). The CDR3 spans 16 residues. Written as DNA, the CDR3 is TGTGCCAGTAGTCCCAGGACGGGCGGTTCCACAGATACGCAGTATTTT. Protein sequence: CASSPRTGGSTDTQYF.

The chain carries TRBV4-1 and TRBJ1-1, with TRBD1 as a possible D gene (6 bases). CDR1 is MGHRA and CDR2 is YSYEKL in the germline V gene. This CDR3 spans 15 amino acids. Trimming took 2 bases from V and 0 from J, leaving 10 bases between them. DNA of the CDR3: TGCGCCAGCAGCCAACAGGGGCCCCTGAACACTGAAGCTTTCTTT. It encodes CASSQQGPLNTEAFF.

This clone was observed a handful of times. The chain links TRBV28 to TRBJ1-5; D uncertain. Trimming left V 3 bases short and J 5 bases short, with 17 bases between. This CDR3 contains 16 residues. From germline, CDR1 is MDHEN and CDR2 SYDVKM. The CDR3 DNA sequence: TGTGCCAGCAGTTTCGGGTCAAGTAGGGCTGATCAGCCCCAGCATTTT. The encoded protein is CASSFGSSRADQPQHF.

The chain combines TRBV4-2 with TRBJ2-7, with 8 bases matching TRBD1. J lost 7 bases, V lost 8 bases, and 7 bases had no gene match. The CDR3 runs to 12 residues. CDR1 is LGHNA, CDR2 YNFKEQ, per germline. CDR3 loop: CASGQGSNEQYF. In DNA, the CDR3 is TGTGCCAGCGGACAGGGTTCGAATGAGCAGTACTTC.

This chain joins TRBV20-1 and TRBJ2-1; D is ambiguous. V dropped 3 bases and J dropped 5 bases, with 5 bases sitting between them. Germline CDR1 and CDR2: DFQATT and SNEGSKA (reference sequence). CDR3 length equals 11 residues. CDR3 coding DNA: TGCAGTGCTAGTCTTGACAATGAGCAGTTCTTC. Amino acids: CSASLDNEQFF.

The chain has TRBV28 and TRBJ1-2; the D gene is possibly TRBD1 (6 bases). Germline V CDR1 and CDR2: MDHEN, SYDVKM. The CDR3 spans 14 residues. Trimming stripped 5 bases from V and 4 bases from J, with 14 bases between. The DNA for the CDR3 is TGTGCCAGCAGTGACGGACAGATTCCCTATGGCTACACCTTC. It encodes CASSDGQIPYGYTF.

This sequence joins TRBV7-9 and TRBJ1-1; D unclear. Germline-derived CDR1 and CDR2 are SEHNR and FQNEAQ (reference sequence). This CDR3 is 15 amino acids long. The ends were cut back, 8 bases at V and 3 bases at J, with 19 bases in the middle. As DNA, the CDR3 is TGTGCCAGCCTCCACCCGGACGGCATCCACACTGAAGCTTTCTTT. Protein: CASLHPDGIHTEAFF.

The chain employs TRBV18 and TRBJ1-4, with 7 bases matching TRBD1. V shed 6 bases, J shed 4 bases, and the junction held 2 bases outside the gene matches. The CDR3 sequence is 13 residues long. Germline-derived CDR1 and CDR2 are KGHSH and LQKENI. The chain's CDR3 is CASSSGGNEKLFF. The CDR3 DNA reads TGTGCCAGCTCTTCAGGGGGTAATGAAAAACTGTTTTTT.

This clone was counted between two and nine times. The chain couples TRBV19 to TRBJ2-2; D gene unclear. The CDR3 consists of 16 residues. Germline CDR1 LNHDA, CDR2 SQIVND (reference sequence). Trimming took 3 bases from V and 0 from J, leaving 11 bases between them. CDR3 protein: CASSIYRFSNTGELFF. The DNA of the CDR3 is TGTGCCAGTAGTATCTACAGATTTTCGAACACCGGGGAGCTGTTTTTT.

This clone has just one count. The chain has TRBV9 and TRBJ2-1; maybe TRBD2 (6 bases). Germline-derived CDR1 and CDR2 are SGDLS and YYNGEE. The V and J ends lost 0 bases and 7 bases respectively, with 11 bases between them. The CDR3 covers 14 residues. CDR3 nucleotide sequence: TGTGCCAGCAGCGTAGGGTCCCGGGGGAATGAGCAGTTCTTC. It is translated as CASSVGSRGNEQFF.

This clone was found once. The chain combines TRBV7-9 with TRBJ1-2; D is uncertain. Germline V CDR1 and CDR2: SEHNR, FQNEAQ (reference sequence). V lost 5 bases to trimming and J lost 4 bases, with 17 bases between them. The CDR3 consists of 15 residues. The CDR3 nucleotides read TGTGCCAGCAGCGGTCGGGCCTCATCGGGCTATGGCTACACCTTC. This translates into CASSGRASSGYGYTF.

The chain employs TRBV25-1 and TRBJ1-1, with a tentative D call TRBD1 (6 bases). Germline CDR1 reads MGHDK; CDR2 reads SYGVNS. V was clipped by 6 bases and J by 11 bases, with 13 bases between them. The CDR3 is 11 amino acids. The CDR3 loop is CASRLGAQAFF. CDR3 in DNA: TGTGCCAGCAGATTGGGGGCGCAGGCTTTCTTT.

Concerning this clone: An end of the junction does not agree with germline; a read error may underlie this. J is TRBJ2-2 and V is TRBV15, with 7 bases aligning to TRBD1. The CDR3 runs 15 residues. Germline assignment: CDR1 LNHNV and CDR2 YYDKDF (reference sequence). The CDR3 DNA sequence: TGTGCCGCCAGCAGGGGGACAGCGAACACCGGGGAGCTGTTTTTT. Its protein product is CAASRGTANTGELFF.

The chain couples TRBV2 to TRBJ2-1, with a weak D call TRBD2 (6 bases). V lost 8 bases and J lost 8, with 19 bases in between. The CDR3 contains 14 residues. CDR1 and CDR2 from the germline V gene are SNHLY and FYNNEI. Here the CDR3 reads CASSLGPRDDEQFF. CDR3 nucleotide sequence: TGTGCCAGCTCCCTCGGACCGCGGGACGATGAGCAGTTCTTC.

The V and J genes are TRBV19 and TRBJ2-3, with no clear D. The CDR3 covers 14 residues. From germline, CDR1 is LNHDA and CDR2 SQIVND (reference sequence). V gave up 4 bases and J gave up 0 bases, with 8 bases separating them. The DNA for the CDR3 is TGTGCCAGTAGTACGACTCCCAGCACAGATACGCAGTATTTT. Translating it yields CASSTTPSTDTQYF.